This entry is about one T cell receptor (beta chain). The sample is drawn from a study of blood T cell repertoires in COVID-19. The overall study: COVID-19 samples, acute and convalescent, were from the United States, Italy and Spain. From T cells, B-cell-depleted T cells, or PBMCs came the material, which was cDNA or gDNA.

Donors were grouped by their self-reported clinical history. Individuals in the exposed group had encountered a COVID-19 case within 2 weeks preceding study entry. The table came from immunoSEQ multiplex PCR; TCRdb's copy has only in-frame clones and leaves some out. The data hold approximately 140,000 clones, with 84% observed a single time. V lost 9 bases to trimming and J lost 0 bases, with 18 bases between them. CDR3 length: 17 amino acids. Germline V gene sequence: CDR1 LNHDA, CDR2 SQIVND (reference sequence). The receptor's source is a woman aged 45-65 years who had been exposed to COVID-19. The sequenced sample consisted of PBMCs or T cells enriched from blood (not recorded which). The chain recombines TRBV19 with TRBJ1-6, with D hard to call. The DNA for the CDR3 is TGTGCCAGCGGAGGGCCACAGATCGACTCCTATAATTCACCCCTCCACTTT. Its protein product is CASGGPQIDSYNSPLHF.